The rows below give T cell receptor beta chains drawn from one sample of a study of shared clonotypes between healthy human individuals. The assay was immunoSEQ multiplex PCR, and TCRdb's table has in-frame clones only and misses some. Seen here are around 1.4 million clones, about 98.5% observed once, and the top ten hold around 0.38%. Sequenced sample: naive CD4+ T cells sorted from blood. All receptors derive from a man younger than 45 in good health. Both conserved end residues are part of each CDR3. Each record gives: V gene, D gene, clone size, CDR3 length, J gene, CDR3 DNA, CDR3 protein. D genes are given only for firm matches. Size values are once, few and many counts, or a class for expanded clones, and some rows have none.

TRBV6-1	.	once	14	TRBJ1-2	TGTGCCAGCAGTGGTCGGACCGGAGTAGCTGGCTACACCTTC	CASSGRTGVAGYTF
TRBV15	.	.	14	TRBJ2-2	TGTGCCACCAGCAGAGATTTAATCGCCGGGGAGCTGTTTTTT	CATSRDLIAGELFF
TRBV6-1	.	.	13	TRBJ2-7	TGTGCCAGCACCCCGGACGGAAGCTACGAGCAGTACTTC	CASTPDGSYEQYF
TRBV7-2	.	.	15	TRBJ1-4	TGTGCCAGCAGCCGCCCCGGGGGAACGTATGAAAAACTGTTTTTT	CASSRPGGTYEKLFF
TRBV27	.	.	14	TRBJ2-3	TGTGCCAGCAGTTTATTCCTACCGCCAGATACGCAGTATTTT	CASSLFLPPDTQYF
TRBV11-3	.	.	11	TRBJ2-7	TGTGCCAGCAGCTCCCCGTTGGGGTGGGCATTC	CASSSPLGWAF
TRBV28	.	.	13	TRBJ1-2	TGTGCCAGCAGTTTCGGTCGAATCTATGGCTACACCTTC	CASSFGRIYGYTF
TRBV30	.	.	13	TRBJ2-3	TGTGCCTGGAGTGGAGGCCTCACAGATACGCAGTATTTT	CAWSGGLTDTQYF
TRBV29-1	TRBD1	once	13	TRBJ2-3	TGCAGCGCTATGACAGGGAGCATCGGTACGCAGTATTTT	CSAMTGSIGTQYF
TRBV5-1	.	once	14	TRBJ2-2	TGCGCCAGCAGCAAACAGGGCGACACCGGGGAGCTGTTTTTT	CASSKQGDTGELFF
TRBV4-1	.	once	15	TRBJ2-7	TGCGCCAGCAGTCGCGAACTAGGGGCCTCCTACGAGCAGTACTTC	CASSRELGASYEQYF
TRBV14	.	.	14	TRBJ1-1	TGTGCCAGCACCCAAATAGCCTTTGGGGGGAAAGCTTTCTTT	CASTQIAFGGKAFF
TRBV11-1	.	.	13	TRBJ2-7	TGTGCCAGCAGCCCGGGACGGCGCTACGAGCAGTACTTC	CASSPGRRYEQYF
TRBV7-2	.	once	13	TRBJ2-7	TGTGCCAGCAGCCCCCAAGCGGCGGGGACGGGGTACTTC	CASSPQAAGTGYF
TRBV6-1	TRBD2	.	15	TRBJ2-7	TGTGCCAGCACCAGACCAGCGGGAGGCGTCTACGAGCAGTACTTC	CASTRPAGGVYEQYF
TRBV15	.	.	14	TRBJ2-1	TGTGCCACCAGCAGAGCGCTAGGATACAATGAGCAGTTCTTC	CATSRALGYNEQFF
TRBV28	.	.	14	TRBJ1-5	TGTGCCAGCAGTTTCCAAACCGAGGGGCAGCCCCAGCATTTT	CASSFQTEGQPQHF
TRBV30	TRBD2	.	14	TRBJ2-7	TGTGCCTGGAGCGCGGGACTAGCGGGGGCCGAGCAGTACTTC	CAWSAGLAGAEQYF
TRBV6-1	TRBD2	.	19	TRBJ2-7	TGTGCCAGCAGTGAAATGGTCTCGGGACTAGCGGGAGGTAATAACGAGCAGTACTTC	CASSEMVSGLAGGNNEQYF
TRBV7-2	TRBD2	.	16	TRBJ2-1	TGTGCCAGCAGCACACAAAGCGGGGCAACCTACAATGAGCAGTTCTTC	CASSTQSGATYNEQFF
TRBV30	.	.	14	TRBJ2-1	TGTGCCTGGGGGAGGCAAAGCTCCTACAATGAGCAGTTCTTC	CAWGRQSSYNEQFF
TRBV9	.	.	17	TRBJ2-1	TGTGCCAGCAGCCCTCGAATGGACTCCAACTCCTACAATGAGCAGTTCTTC	CASSPRMDSNSYNEQFF
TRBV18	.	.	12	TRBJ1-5	TGTGCCAGCTCACCAACGTCCCAGCCCCAGCATTTT	CASSPTSQPQHF
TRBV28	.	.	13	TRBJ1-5	TGTGCCAGCACGGTGCGGACTAATCAGCCCCAGCATTTT	CASTVRTNQPQHF
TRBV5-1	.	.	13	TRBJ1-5	TGCGCCAGCAGCCTTCAGGGAGATCAGCCCCAGCATTTT	CASSLQGDQPQHF
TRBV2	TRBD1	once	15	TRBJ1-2	TGTGCCAGCATCAAAAGGACAGGGGGCTCCTATGGCTACACCTTC	CASIKRTGGSYGYTF
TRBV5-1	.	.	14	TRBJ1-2	TGCGCCAGCAGGTCCGCTGGGGGGTCCTATGGCTACACCTTC	CASRSAGGSYGYTF
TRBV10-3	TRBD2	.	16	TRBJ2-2	TGTGCCATCAGTGTACTAGCGGGAGGGTACACCGGGGAGCTGTTTTTT	CAISVLAGGYTGELFF
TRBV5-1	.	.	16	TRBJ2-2	TGCGCCAGCAGCTTGGATGCCTCAGGGTTGGGCGGGGAGCTGTTTTTT	CASSLDASGLGGELFF
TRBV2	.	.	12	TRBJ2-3	TGTGCCAGCAGGCAAAGCACAGATACGCAGTATTTT	CASRQSTDTQYF
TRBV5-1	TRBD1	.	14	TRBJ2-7	TGCGCCAGCAGCATGGGACAGGGTTTTGGGGAGCAGTACTTC	CASSMGQGFGEQYF
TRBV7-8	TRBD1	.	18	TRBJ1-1	TGTGCCAGCAGCTTACTCTGGAATGTGAGGGGGCGCGACACTGAAGCTTTCTTT	CASSLLWNVRGRDTEAFF
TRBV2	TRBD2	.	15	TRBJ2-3	TGTGCCAGCAGCTCAGGGACTAGCGGGAGACATACGCAGTATTTT	CASSSGTSGRHTQYF
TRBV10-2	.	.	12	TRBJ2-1	TGCGCCAGCACCCGCCCTAGTACTGAGCAGTTCTTC	CASTRPSTEQFF
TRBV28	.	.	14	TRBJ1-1	TGTGCCAGCAGTAACAGGGCCCTGAACACTGAAGCTTTCTTT	CASSNRALNTEAFF
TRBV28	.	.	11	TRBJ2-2	TGTGCCAGCAGTTTGTTCGGGGAGCTGTTTTTT	CASSLFGELFF
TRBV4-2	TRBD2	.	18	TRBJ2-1	TGTGCCAGCAGCCAAATGAGACTAGCTCCGAGCTCCTACAATGAGCAGTTCTTC	CASSQMRLAPSSYNEQFF
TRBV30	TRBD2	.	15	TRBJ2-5	TGTGCCTGGAGTGCCCTGACTAGCGGGAGAGAGACCCAGTACTTC	CAWSALTSGRETQYF
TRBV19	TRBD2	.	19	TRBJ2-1	TGTGCCAGTAGTAGACTAGCGGGAGGGCCTTCCCCATCCTACAATGAGCAGTTCTTC	CASSRLAGGPSPSYNEQFF